These T cell receptor beta chains were read from a single sample in a study of lymphopenia after photon versus proton radiotherapy. Clones were read by immunoSEQ multiplex PCR, and TCRdb kept only the in-frame ones, dropping some. The data hold 20,000 to 25,000 clones, with around 85% observed a single time. The input for sequencing was peripheral blood, taken from a patient treated with photon-based radiotherapy. The receptors stem from a man between 60 and 75 years old with pancreatic cancer. Each CDR3 is given with its conserved first and last residue. Fields, in order: CDR3 protein, CDR3 length, J gene, V gene, D gene. A D gene is named only where the DNA matches it firmly.

CDR3aa: CASSLSRAPNTGELFF; len: 16; j_gene: TRBJ2-2; v_gene: TRBV7-3; d_gene: NA
CDR3aa: CASSSSPGQIYGYTF; len: 15; j_gene: TRBJ1-2; v_gene: TRBV7-6; d_gene: TRBD1
CDR3aa: CATSRDWGSWKNIQYF; len: 16; j_gene: TRBJ2-4; v_gene: TRBV15; d_gene: NA
CDR3aa: CASSLAGNNSPLHF; len: 14; j_gene: TRBJ1-6; v_gene: TRBV7-3; d_gene: NA
CDR3aa: CASSLLDGYEQYF; len: 13; j_gene: TRBJ2-7; v_gene: TRBV7-9; d_gene: NA
CDR3aa: CASSESLAGANTDTQYF; len: 17; j_gene: TRBJ2-3; v_gene: TRBV6-1; d_gene: TRBD2
CDR3aa: CASSIEKGGPYNEQFF; len: 16; j_gene: TRBJ2-1; v_gene: TRBV19; d_gene: NA
CDR3aa: CASSLAPGAVQPQHF; len: 15; j_gene: TRBJ1-5; v_gene: TRBV7-2; d_gene: NA
CDR3aa: CASSLDSNEQFF; len: 12; j_gene: TRBJ2-1; v_gene: TRBV5-1; d_gene: NA
CDR3aa: CASSNRGAQNTEAFF; len: 15; j_gene: TRBJ1-1; v_gene: TRBV7-2; d_gene: NA
CDR3aa: CASSGQGNEKLFF; len: 13; j_gene: TRBJ1-4; v_gene: TRBV2; d_gene: TRBD1
CDR3aa: CASSGEKLFF; len: 10; j_gene: TRBJ1-4; v_gene: TRBV7-9; d_gene: NA
CDR3aa: CASSITRAQETQYF; len: 14; j_gene: TRBJ2-5; v_gene: TRBV19; d_gene: NA
CDR3aa: CASSSQLSGANVLTF; len: 15; j_gene: TRBJ2-6; v_gene: TRBV27; d_gene: NA
CDR3aa: CASSHGLDTLRQYF; len: 14; j_gene: TRBJ2-3; v_gene: TRBV19; d_gene: TRBD2
CDR3aa: CASSRWGSGANTGELFF; len: 17; j_gene: TRBJ2-2; v_gene: TRBV5-5; d_gene: TRBD2
CDR3aa: CASSVDSGGGDTEAFF; len: 16; j_gene: TRBJ1-1; v_gene: TRBV9; d_gene: NA
CDR3aa: CASSLVSAGTSTDTQYF; len: 17; j_gene: TRBJ2-3; v_gene: TRBV7-8; d_gene: NA
CDR3aa: CASSMSGGTDTQYF; len: 14; j_gene: TRBJ2-3; v_gene: TRBV19; d_gene: TRBD2
CDR3aa: CASSLGVGSGLNTEAFF; len: 17; j_gene: TRBJ1-1; v_gene: TRBV11-2; d_gene: NA
CDR3aa: CASSQAQGAAFF; len: 12; j_gene: TRBJ1-1; v_gene: TRBV4-1; d_gene: NA
CDR3aa: CASSQNRGYEQYF; len: 13; j_gene: NA; v_gene: TRBV4-3; d_gene: TRBD1
CDR3aa: CASSYSGPGNTIYF; len: 14; j_gene: TRBJ1-3; v_gene: TRBV6-6; d_gene: NA
CDR3aa: CASTPKDTQYF; len: 11; j_gene: TRBJ2-3; v_gene: TRBV7-9; d_gene: NA
CDR3aa: CASSVVAGRSYGYTF; len: 15; j_gene: TRBJ1-2; v_gene: TRBV9; d_gene: NA
CDR3aa: CASKDRDIYEQYF; len: 13; j_gene: TRBJ2-7; v_gene: TRBV5-5; d_gene: TRBD1
CDR3aa: CASSELGGRVNSPLHF; len: 16; j_gene: TRBJ1-6; v_gene: TRBV6-1; d_gene: NA
CDR3aa: CASSSGQDYGYTF; len: 13; j_gene: TRBJ1-2; v_gene: TRBV7-2; d_gene: TRBD1